The present TCR beta chain was sequenced within a study of T cells after yellow fever vaccination. Notes on the study in general: Booster sampling recovered most clones from primary vaccination (approximately 96% CD4, around 88% CD8). Secondary responses were weaker yet peaked faster, day 5 versus 15.

TCRdb redid the calling of the 5' RACE reads with MiXCR, one entry per CDR3 protein. This sample yields around 400,000 distinct CDR3 sequences, of which around a tenth are seen a single time; about 17% belongs to the top ten. The germline V gene has CDR1 SGHRS and CDR2 YFSETQ. V was clipped by 0 bases and J by 3 bases, with 10 bases between them. CDR3 length: 14 amino acids. The table lists this clonotype with a few counts. Its antigen is unidentified. V gene TRBV5-1 combines with J gene TRBJ2-7; a weak D match, TRBD1 (6 bases). The TCR sequence derives from a man between 18 and 29 years old who received the YFV17D yellow fever vaccine. The input for sequencing was PBMCs, taken on the day of the first yellow fever vaccination. CDR3 coding DNA: TGCGCCAGCAGCTTGGGGACAGACTACTACGAGCAGTACTTC. It codes for CASSLGTDYYEQYF.